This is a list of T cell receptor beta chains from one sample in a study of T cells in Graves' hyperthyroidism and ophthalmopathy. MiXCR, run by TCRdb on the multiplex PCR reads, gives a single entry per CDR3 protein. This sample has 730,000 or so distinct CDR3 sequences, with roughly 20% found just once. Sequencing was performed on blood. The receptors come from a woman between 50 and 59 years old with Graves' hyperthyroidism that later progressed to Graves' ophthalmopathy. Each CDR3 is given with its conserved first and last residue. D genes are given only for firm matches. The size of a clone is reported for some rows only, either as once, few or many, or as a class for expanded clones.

CDR3 DNA: TGCGCCAGCAGCCACAGGGGGCATATCGGTTCGGAGCCCCAGCATTTT
CDR3 protein: CASSHRGHIGSEPQHF
V gene: TRBV4-1
D gene: TRBD1
clone size: .
J gene: TRBJ1-5

CDR3 DNA: TGTGCCAGCAGCCACCTTCCTGGACAGAATGAAAAACTGTTTTTT
CDR3 protein: CASSHLPGQNEKLFF
V gene: TRBV27
D gene: .
clone size: few
J gene: TRBJ1-4

CDR3 DNA: TGCAGTGCTTTTACAGCGGGGGGGCAGTTCTTC
CDR3 protein: CSAFTAGGQFF
V gene: TRBV20-1
D gene: TRBD2
clone size: .
J gene: TRBJ2-1

CDR3 DNA: TGTGCCAGCAACCCTAGCGGGGGGGAGTACGAGCAGTACTTC
CDR3 protein: CASNPSGGEYEQYF
V gene: TRBV6-1
D gene: TRBD2
clone size: many
J gene: TRBJ2-7

CDR3 DNA: TGTGCCAGTAGTACCTGGGTACCCACGTTGGGCGAGAACACTGAAGCTTTCTTT
CDR3 protein: CASSTWVPTLGENTEAFF
V gene: TRBV19
D gene: .
clone size: few
J gene: TRBJ1-1

CDR3 DNA: TGTGCCAGCAGCTTAACCCGGGGGGACTCCTACAATGAGCAGTTCTTC
CDR3 protein: CASSLTRGDSYNEQFF
V gene: TRBV7-3
D gene: TRBD2
clone size: many
J gene: TRBJ2-1

CDR3 DNA: TGCAGTGCTAGACCGTGGGGGCGGGGGGCAAACAATGAGCAGTTCTTC
CDR3 protein: CSARPWGRGANNEQFF
V gene: TRBV20-1
D gene: TRBD2
clone size: many
J gene: TRBJ2-1

CDR3 DNA: TGTGCCAGCTCACACGGGACAGGGGATCCCAACTATGGCTACACCTTC
CDR3 protein: CASSHGTGDPNYGYTF
V gene: TRBV18
D gene: TRBD1
clone size: .
J gene: TRBJ1-2

CDR3 DNA: TGTGCCAGCAGCCTCAGACCGGGACCCCACGAGCAGTACTTC
CDR3 protein: CASSLRPGPHEQYF
V gene: TRBV5-5
D gene: .
clone size: .
J gene: TRBJ2-7

CDR3 DNA: TGTGCCACCAGCAGAGATCCGACTCCGGGGAATGAGCAGTTCTTC
CDR3 protein: CATSRDPTPGNEQFF
V gene: TRBV15
D gene: .
clone size: few
J gene: TRBJ2-1

CDR3 DNA: TGTGCCAGCAGCCAAGATGGACAGGAAGCTCGTTACACTGAAGCTTTCTTT
CDR3 protein: CASSQDGQEARYTEAFF
V gene: TRBV3-1
D gene: TRBD1
clone size: many
J gene: TRBJ1-1

CDR3 DNA: TGCAGTGCTAGAGATATGCCTAGCTCCCATGAGCAGTTCTTC
CDR3 protein: CSARDMPSSHEQFF
V gene: TRBV20-1
D gene: .
clone size: few
J gene: TRBJ2-1

CDR3 DNA: TGTGCCTGGAGGAAAGCGGGGGGGCCCGGGGAGCTGTTTTTT
CDR3 protein: CAWRKAGGPGELFF
V gene: TRBV30
D gene: TRBD2
clone size: many
J gene: TRBJ2-2

CDR3 DNA: TGTGCCAGCAGCTTAGGGGACGGTTTCCTCCACTTT
CDR3 protein: CASSLGDGFLHF
V gene: TRBV11-1
D gene: .
clone size: .
J gene: TRBJ1-6

CDR3 DNA: TGTGCCAGCAGCTTAGCTCTAGCGGGGACCTACGAGCAGTACTTC
CDR3 protein: CASSLALAGTYEQYF
V gene: TRBV7-9
D gene: TRBD2
clone size: .
J gene: TRBJ2-7

CDR3 DNA: TGTGCCAGCAGCTTAGCAGGGCCGGGGGCTCGAGGCCACGAGCAGTACTTC
CDR3 protein: CASSLAGPGARGHEQYF
V gene: TRBV7-6
D gene: .
clone size: few
J gene: TRBJ2-7

CDR3 DNA: TGCAGTGCTAGAGTAGCCGGGACAGATAATTCACCCCTCCACTTT
CDR3 protein: CSARVAGTDNSPLHF
V gene: TRBV20-1
D gene: TRBD1
clone size: .
J gene: TRBJ1-6

CDR3 DNA: TGTGCCAGCAGCACGCACCTTGAGAACACTGAAGCTTTCTTT
CDR3 protein: CASSTHLENTEAFF
V gene: TRBV9
D gene: .
clone size: many
J gene: TRBJ1-1

CDR3 DNA: TGTGCCAGTAGTCGGTTGGGGATAACGGCCTCCAATCAGCCCCAGCATTTT
CDR3 protein: CASSRLGITASNQPQHF
V gene: TRBV19
D gene: .
clone size: few
J gene: TRBJ1-5

CDR3 DNA: TGTGCCAGCTCACCACCGAGGACAGGAGACACTGAAGCTTTCTTT
CDR3 protein: CASSPPRTGDTEAFF
V gene: TRBV18
D gene: TRBD1
clone size: .
J gene: TRBJ1-1

CDR3 DNA: TGTGCCAGCAGCTTAGAAAACACCCTAAGGGCTTTCTTT
CDR3 protein: CASSLENTLRAFF
V gene: TRBV11-2
D gene: .
clone size: many
J gene: TRBJ1-1

CDR3 DNA: TGTGCCACCAGCAGAGAAAGGGTCTCCATATATGGCTACACCTTC
CDR3 protein: CATSRERVSIYGYTF
V gene: TRBV15
D gene: .
clone size: few
J gene: TRBJ1-2

CDR3 DNA: TGCAGTGCTCCGCAACAGGGTAACACTGAAGCTTTCTTT
CDR3 protein: CSAPQQGNTEAFF
V gene: TRBV20-1
D gene: .
clone size: .
J gene: TRBJ1-1

CDR3 DNA: TGTGCCAGCAGCCACGACATTCATCAGCCCCAGCATTTT
CDR3 protein: CASSHDIHQPQHF
V gene: TRBV14
D gene: .
clone size: .
J gene: TRBJ1-5

CDR3 DNA: TGTGCCTGGAGTGCTATGGGACGGATGAATCAGCCCCAGCATTTT
CDR3 protein: CAWSAMGRMNQPQHF
V gene: TRBV30
D gene: .
clone size: many
J gene: TRBJ1-5

CDR3 DNA: TGTGCCAGCAAGGGACAGGCTGAAGCTTTCTTT
CDR3 protein: CASKGQAEAFF
V gene: TRBV5-6
D gene: TRBD1
clone size: many
J gene: TRBJ1-1

CDR3 DNA: TGTGCCAGCAGTTTCTTAAACCAGATTAATTCACCCCTCCACTTT
CDR3 protein: CASSFLNQINSPLHF
V gene: TRBV12-3/TRBV12-4
D gene: .
clone size: few
J gene: TRBJ1-6

CDR3 DNA: TGCGCCAGCAGCCAAGTTAGCCGGGGGCGGCACGGCTACACCTTC
CDR3 protein: CASSQVSRGRHGYTF
V gene: TRBV4-1
D gene: .
clone size: .
J gene: TRBJ1-2

CDR3 DNA: TGTGCCAGCAGCATGACAGGGGCCGTTGAGACCCAGTACTTC
CDR3 protein: CASSMTGAVETQYF
V gene: TRBV9
D gene: TRBD1
clone size: .
J gene: TRBJ2-5

CDR3 DNA: TGTGCCAGCAGTCCCGACAGTTACTCCTACAATGAGCAGTTCTTC
CDR3 protein: CASSPDSYSYNEQFF
V gene: TRBV11-2
D gene: .
clone size: many
J gene: TRBJ2-1

CDR3 DNA: TGTGCCAGCAGCAAGATCACTAGCGGGGGGCCGAGTGAGCAGTTCTTC
CDR3 protein: CASSKITSGGPSEQFF
V gene: TRBV7-3
D gene: TRBD2
clone size: few
J gene: TRBJ2-1

CDR3 DNA: TGCGCCAGCAGCCAAGAACCGGGACAGGGTCGAGAAAAACTGTTTTTT
CDR3 protein: CASSQEPGQGREKLFF
V gene: TRBV4-1
D gene: TRBD1
clone size: few
J gene: TRBJ1-4

CDR3 DNA: TGTGCCAGCAGTGAATTAAAGGGGAACCAGCCCCAGCATTTT
CDR3 protein: CASSELKGNQPQHF
V gene: TRBV6-1
D gene: .
clone size: many
J gene: TRBJ1-5

CDR3 DNA: TGTGCCAGCAGCCGGAGGGAGGTCTATGGCTACACCTTC
CDR3 protein: CASSRREVYGYTF
V gene: TRBV3-1
D gene: .
clone size: few
J gene: TRBJ1-2

CDR3 DNA: TGTGCCAGCAGCTCTCGGGGGGCTATGAACACTGAAGCTTTCTTT
CDR3 protein: CASSSRGAMNTEAFF
V gene: TRBV11-2
D gene: .
clone size: many
J gene: TRBJ1-1

CDR3 DNA: TGTGCCACCAACCCCGGGGGAGGAAAAGAGACCCAGTACTTC
CDR3 protein: CATNPGGGKETQYF
V gene: TRBV2
D gene: .
clone size: many
J gene: TRBJ2-5

CDR3 DNA: TGCGCCAGCGGGACGGATGGCTACACCTTC
CDR3 protein: CASGTDGYTF
V gene: TRBV4-1
D gene: .
clone size: .
J gene: TRBJ1-2

CDR3 DNA: TGTGCCAGCAGCAACGGACAGGGGGCGACTGGAAACACCATATATTTT
CDR3 protein: CASSNGQGATGNTIYF
V gene: TRBV9
D gene: TRBD1
clone size: .
J gene: TRBJ1-3

CDR3 DNA: TGCAGTGCTAGCCCCTTAATAGGAACAGATACGCAGTATTTT
CDR3 protein: CSASPLIGTDTQYF
V gene: TRBV20-1
D gene: .
clone size: many
J gene: TRBJ2-3

CDR3 DNA: TGTGCCAGCAGTTACTCGGTGAGGGGTGGCGCTTTCTTT
CDR3 protein: CASSYSVRGGAFF
V gene: TRBV6-2/TRBV6-3
D gene: .
clone size: few
J gene: TRBJ1-1

CDR3 DNA: TGTGCCAGCAGTCTGTGGGGGGCCAGAGACTATGGCTACACCTTC
CDR3 protein: CASSLWGARDYGYTF
V gene: TRBV27
D gene: .
clone size: many
J gene: TRBJ1-2

CDR3 DNA: TGTGCCAGCAGCCGTTTCTCCGGGACAGGGGTCCCCTACGAGCAGTACTTC
CDR3 protein: CASSRFSGTGVPYEQYF
V gene: TRBV2
D gene: TRBD1
clone size: many
J gene: TRBJ2-7

CDR3 DNA: TGTGCCAGCCGCCGGGAGGGGCAGTGGGGGGGCTACACCTTC
CDR3 protein: CASRREGQWGGYTF
V gene: TRBV2
D gene: .
clone size: few
J gene: TRBJ1-2

CDR3 DNA: TGTGCCAGCAGCCCAATTACGGGGGAGCAGTACTTC
CDR3 protein: CASSPITGEQYF
V gene: TRBV3-1
D gene: .
clone size: many
J gene: TRBJ2-7

CDR3 DNA: TGTGCCAGCAGCCAAGATCGGGCAGTCTCTGGAAACACCATATATTTT
CDR3 protein: CASSQDRAVSGNTIYF
V gene: TRBV3-1
D gene: .
clone size: many
J gene: TRBJ1-3

CDR3 DNA: TGTGCCAGCAGCATGGGACTAGCGGGGGCGCACACCGAGGAGCTGTTTTTT
CDR3 protein: CASSMGLAGAHTEELFF
V gene: TRBV13
D gene: TRBD2
clone size: .
J gene: TRBJ2-2

CDR3 DNA: TGTGCCAGCAAAAAACAGGGGCCTTACTCTGGAAACACCATATATTTT
CDR3 protein: CASKKQGPYSGNTIYF
V gene: TRBV6-1
D gene: TRBD1
clone size: few
J gene: TRBJ1-3

CDR3 DNA: TGCGCCAGCACCCGCACCAGCGGGGGCTACGAGCAGTACTTC
CDR3 protein: CASTRTSGGYEQYF
V gene: TRBV5-1
D gene: TRBD2
clone size: .
J gene: TRBJ2-7

CDR3 DNA: TGTGCCAGCAGTTTGGCAGTCGGGGGACAGTATAGCAATCAGCCCCAGCATTTT
CDR3 protein: CASSLAVGGQYSNQPQHF
V gene: TRBV12-3/TRBV12-4
D gene: TRBD1
clone size: many
J gene: TRBJ1-5

CDR3 DNA: TGCGCCAGCAGCCCATACACCCCCACCCCGGGACTAGCGGGTGGCAATGAGCAGTTCTTC
CDR3 protein: CASSPYTPTPGLAGGNEQFF
V gene: TRBV5-1
D gene: TRBD2
clone size: many
J gene: TRBJ2-1

CDR3 DNA: TGCGCCAGCAGCATGTTCGACAGGGACCAAGAGACCCAGTACTTC
CDR3 protein: CASSMFDRDQETQYF
V gene: TRBV5-1
D gene: TRBD1
clone size: many
J gene: TRBJ2-5

CDR3 DNA: TGTGCCAGCGACGACACCCCGCGTGATGGCTACACCTTC
CDR3 protein: CASDDTPRDGYTF
V gene: TRBV12-3/TRBV12-4
D gene: .
clone size: .
J gene: TRBJ1-2

CDR3 DNA: TGCAGTGCTAGAGCTGCCGTTGTACGGGTTCCGGGGAACACTGAAGCTTTCTTT
CDR3 protein: CSARAAVVRVPGNTEAFF
V gene: TRBV20-1
D gene: .
clone size: .
J gene: TRBJ1-1

CDR3 DNA: TGTGCCAGTAGTAAGGTCAGGGGGCGAACGGCCCAGTACTTC
CDR3 protein: CASSKVRGRTAQYF
V gene: TRBV19
D gene: TRBD1
clone size: .
J gene: TRBJ2-5

CDR3 DNA: TGCAGTACCCGCGACAACCTTAATCAGCCCCAGCATTTT
CDR3 protein: CSTRDNLNQPQHF
V gene: TRBV20-1
D gene: .
clone size: many
J gene: TRBJ1-5

CDR3 DNA: TGTGCCAGCAGCGTAGATCCAGCGGGGAGCTCCTACAATGAGCAGTTCTTC
CDR3 protein: CASSVDPAGSSYNEQFF
V gene: TRBV9
D gene: TRBD2
clone size: .
J gene: TRBJ2-1

CDR3 DNA: TGTGCCAGCAGCAAACTAGCGGGGGGGCGGGATGAGCAGTTCTTC
CDR3 protein: CASSKLAGGRDEQFF
V gene: TRBV9
D gene: TRBD2
clone size: few
J gene: TRBJ2-1